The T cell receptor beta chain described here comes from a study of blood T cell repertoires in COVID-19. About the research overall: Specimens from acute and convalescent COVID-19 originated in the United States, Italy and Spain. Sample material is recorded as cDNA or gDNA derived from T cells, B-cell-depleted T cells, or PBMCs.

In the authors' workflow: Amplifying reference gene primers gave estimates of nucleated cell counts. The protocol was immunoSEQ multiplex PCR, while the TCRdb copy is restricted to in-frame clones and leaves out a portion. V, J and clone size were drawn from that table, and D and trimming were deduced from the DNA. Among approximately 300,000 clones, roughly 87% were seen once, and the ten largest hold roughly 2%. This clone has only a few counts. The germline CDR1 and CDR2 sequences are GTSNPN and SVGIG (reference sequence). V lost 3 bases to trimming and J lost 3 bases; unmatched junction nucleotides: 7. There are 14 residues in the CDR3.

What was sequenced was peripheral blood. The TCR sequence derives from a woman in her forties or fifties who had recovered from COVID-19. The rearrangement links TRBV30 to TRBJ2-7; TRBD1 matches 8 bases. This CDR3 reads CAWRDTGGRYEQYF. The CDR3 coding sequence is TGTGCCTGGAGGGATACAGGGGGTCGCTACGAGCAGTACTTC.